The following is a T cell receptor (beta chain) sequence with its context. This entry belongs to a study of control samples from healthy donors and cancer patients. Between the trimmed V and J ends, which lost 4 bases and 0 bases, there was a span of 10 bases. Germline V gene data show CDR1 as LNHDA and CDR2 as SQIVND (reference sequence). This CDR3 has 16 amino acids. Clones were sequenced by immunoSEQ multiplex PCR, and TCRdb holds only the in-frame ones, with some missing. The repertoire holds 90,000 to 150,000 clones, with about 89% as singletons. The chain has TRBV19 and TRBJ1-6, with a weak D call TRBD1 (6 bases). The clonotype was recovered from a man aged 45-60 years in good health. The sample comprised blood. The CDR3 coding sequence is TGTGCCAGTAGTAGAGAAGGGGGCTCCTATAATTCACCCCTCCACTTT. Encoded protein: CASSREGGSYNSPLHF.